This T cell receptor (beta chain) is drawn from a study of blood T cell repertoires in COVID-19. Study summary: COVID-19 samples, acute and convalescent, were from the United States, Italy and Spain. In each case, the material was cDNA or gDNA derived from T cells, B-cell-depleted T cells, or PBMCs.

The CDR3 is made up of 14 amino acids. Trimming shortened V by 3 bases and J by 8 bases, and 17 bases separated the two germline ends. The germline gives CDR1 GTSNPN, CDR2 SVGIG (reference sequence). Under the authors' procedure: Cell counts per sample came from amplifying reference gene primers. Sequenced by immunoSEQ multiplex PCR; TCRdb stores in-frame clones only, minus some. The V and J calls and clone size were taken over from that table, and D and trimming were inferred from the DNA. The sample holds 290,000 or so clones; roughly 86% are singletons and the top ten take around 1.4%. J is TRBJ2-1 and V is TRBV30, with TRBD2 as a possible D gene (7 bases). The receptor's source is a man aged 65 to 79 with acute or convalescent COVID-19. The source material was peripheral blood. This chain's CDR3 is CAWRGGPAADEQFF. The CDR3 bases are TGTGCCTGGAGGGGGGGGCCGGCAGCGGATGAGCAGTTCTTC.